What follows are 30 T cell receptor beta chains derived from one specimen sequenced in a study of long-term antiretroviral therapy in people with HIV. Run at survey level, the immunoSEQ assay was version v3.0. This table comes from immunoSEQ multiplex PCR, and its TCRdb copy is limited to in-frame clones, with some not included. The table lists 25,000 to 30,000 clones, about four fifths of them singletons. The source material was unsorted PBMCs, sampled 0.4 years after starting antiretroviral therapy. The origin of the receptors is a young man with HIV.

The rearrangement uses TRBV5-5 and TRBJ1-2, with D perhaps matching TRBD1 (5 bases). Looked up from germline, CDR1 is SGHKS and CDR2 is YYEKEE (reference sequence). The CDR3 length is 15 residues. V gave up 1 base and J gave up 4 bases, with 14 bases separating them. The CDR3 bases are TGTGCCAGCAGCTTGTACCAGGGAAAGAGCTATGGCTACACCTTC. Protein sequence: CASSLYQGKSYGYTF. The variable domain in full, completed from reference TRBV5-5 and TRBJ1-2, reads DAGVTQSPTHLIKTRGQQVTLRCSPISGHKSVSWYQQVLGQGPQFIFQYYEKEERGRGNFPDRFSARQFPNYSSELNVNALLLGDSALYLCASSLYQGKSYGYTFGSGTRLTVV.

This clone has a handful of counts. V usage is TRBV9 and J usage is TRBJ1-2; a possible D gene is TRBD1 (6 bases). This CDR3 spans 16 amino acids. V was pared by 3 bases and J by 0 bases, with 15 bases between. The germline CDR1 and CDR2 sequences are SGDLS and YYNGEE. The CDR3 DNA is TGTGCCAGCAGCGCCTCGACCCGGACAGCTAACTATGGCTACACCTTC. It translates to CASSASTRTANYGYTF.

The rearrangement joins TRBV6-1 to TRBJ2-7; D is unresolved. Germline-derived CDR1 and CDR2 are MNHNS and SASEGT. The CDR3 has 14 amino acids. The V gene lost 5 bases and the J gene lost 2 bases, with 13 bases spanning the gap. CDR3 residues: CASSKLGRTYEQYF. The CDR3 DNA is TGTGCCAGCAGTAAATTAGGACGAACCTACGAGCAGTACTTC.

This clone has more than one count but fewer than ten. This chain joins TRBV7-8 and TRBJ1-1, with 10 bases that match TRBD1. The CDR3 has 14 amino acids. Germline CDR1 is SGHVS and CDR2 is FQNEAQ. Unmatched junction bases numbered 6, after V lost 7 bases and J lost 4 bases. The CDR3 bases are TGTGCCAGCACCCCAGGGACAGGGGCCACTGAAGCTTTCTTT. Translating gives CASTPGTGATEAFF.

The chain links TRBV6-6 to TRBJ2-2, with 10 bases identical to TRBD2. The germline V gene encodes CDR1 MNHNY and CDR2 SVGAGI (reference sequence). This CDR3 comprises 16 residues. Unmatched junction bases numbered 3, after V lost 5 bases and J lost 0 bases. CDR3: CASSPLAGANTGELFF. CDR3 nucleotide sequence: TGTGCCAGCAGTCCCCTAGCGGGGGCGAACACCGGGGAGCTGTTTTTT.

This chain links TRBV2 with TRBJ1-6; 8 positions agree with TRBD1. Germline V lookup: CDR1 SNHLY, CDR2 FYNNEI. V lost 7 bases to trimming and J lost 11 bases; unmatched junction nucleotides: 7. CDR3 size: 13 residues. The CDR3 protein is CASTGQGQPPLHF. The CDR3 coding sequence is TGTGCCAGCACAGGACAGGGTCAACCACCCCTCCACTTT.

The count of this clone is one. The chain uses TRBV15 and TRBJ2-7, with a possible D match to TRBD1 (6 bases). The V gene's germline CDR1 is LNHNV and CDR2 YYDKDF (reference sequence). CDR3 length: 14 residues. V gave up 4 bases and J gave up 6 bases, with 16 bases separating them. The CDR3 sequence: CATSTKIQGGEQYF. In nucleotides, the CDR3 is TGTGCCACCAGCACCAAAATACAGGGTGGCGAGCAGTACTTC.

J is TRBJ2-2 and V is TRBV5-4, with a weak D call TRBD2 (7 bases). V gave up 3 bases and J gave up 7 bases, with 22 bases separating them. The CDR3 has 17 residues. Per germline, CDR1 SGHNT and CDR2 YYREEE (reference sequence). The chain's CDR3 is CASSSLARTGGFGELFF. CDR3 bases: TGTGCCAGCAGCTCGCTAGCAAGGACGGGGGGCTTCGGGGAGCTGTTTTTT. Full variable domain (outside the CDR3, taken from reference TRBV5-4 and TRBJ2-2): ETGVTQSPTHLIKTRGQQVTLRCSSQSGHNTVSWYQQALGQGPQFIFQYYREEENGRGNFPPRFSGLQFPNYSSELNVNALELDDSALYLCASSSLARTGGFGELFFGEGSRLTVL.

Remarks on this clone: The junction differs from germline at one of its ends, possibly a read error. The chain links TRBV5-1 to TRBJ1-4; tentatively, D is TRBD1 (5 bases). Germline V lookup: CDR1 SGHRS, CDR2 YFSETQ. The CDR3 is made up of 15 amino acids. The CDR3 protein is CASSLEGRANEKLFF. For the CDR3, the DNA is TGCGCCAGCAGCTTGGAGGGCAGGGCTAACGAAAAACTGTTTTTT.

The rearrangement links TRBV5-1 to TRBJ1-3, with D tentatively TRBD1 (6 bases). In germline, CDR1 is SGHRS, CDR2 YFSETQ. The CDR3 covers 17 residues. V lost 0 bases and J lost 0, with 13 bases in between. The CDR3 is CASSLVVGGGSGNTIYF. For the CDR3, the DNA is TGCGCCAGCAGCTTGGTCGTAGGGGGAGGCTCTGGAAACACCATATATTTT.

This clone was seen a handful of times. The CDR3 coding sequence is TGCGCCAGCAGCTTGGTGGCCATCGACATGAACACTGAAGCTTTCTTT. It yields the protein CASSLVAIDMNTEAFF. The chain is built from TRBV5-1 and TRBJ1-1; D is undetermined. The V end was cut by 0 bases, the J end by 0 bases, with 12 bases between. CDR3 size: 16 residues. CDR1 is SGHRS, CDR2 YFSETQ, per germline.

The chain joins TRBV20-1 to TRBJ1-2, with D perhaps TRBD1 (5 bases). Trimming cost V 7 bases and J 4 bases, with 10 bases left between them. The V gene's germline CDR1 is DFQATT and CDR2 SNEGSKA (reference sequence). This CDR3 has 11 residues. In DNA form, the CDR3 reads TGCAGTGTCCAGGGCCGCTATGGCTACACCTTC. Protein sequence: CSVQGRYGYTF.

This clone was seen once. The rearrangement joins TRBV2 to TRBJ2-1; a possible D gene is TRBD1 (6 bases). The CDR3 runs to 12 residues. Germline V gene sequence: CDR1 SNHLY, CDR2 FYNNEI. The V end was cut by 6 bases, the J end by 10 bases, with 13 bases between. In DNA form, the CDR3 reads TGTGCCAGCAGGGGGGCCGCCACGGAGCAGTTCTTC. Translating gives CASRGAATEQFF. Full variable domain (remainder filled in from reference TRBV2 and TRBJ2-1): EPEVTQTPSHQVTQMGQEVILRCVPISNHLYFYWYRQILGQKVEFLVSFYNNEISEKSEIFDDQFSVERPDGSNFTLKIRSTKLEDSAMYFCASRGAATEQFFGPGTRLTVL.

This clone occurred once. This rearrangement joins TRBV2 to TRBJ2-5; D might be TRBD1 (5 bases). The V and J ends lost 7 bases and 4 bases respectively, with 10 bases between them. The CDR3 has 12 amino acids. Germline CDR1 SNHLY, CDR2 FYNNEI. The CDR3 protein is CASTRAGETQYF. The CDR3 DNA is TGTGCCAGCACCAGGGCCGGAGAGACCCAGTACTTC.

The chain links TRBV19 to TRBJ2-2, with no clear D. The CDR3 is 12 residues long. Looked up from germline, CDR1 is LNHDA and CDR2 is SQIVND (reference sequence). V was cut by 10 bases and J by 0 bases, with 6 bases left in between. The CDR3 DNA sequence: TGTGCCACTCCCACGAACACCGGGGAGCTGTTTTTT. Translation gives CATPTNTGELFF.

The chain has TRBV5-6 and TRBJ1-1; D call uncertain. V lost 2 bases, J lost 2 bases, and 16 bases lay in between. CDR1 and CDR2 (germline): SGHDT, YYEEEE. This CDR3 spans 16 amino acids. CDR3 DNA: TGTGCCAGCAGCTTCCCGAACGACCTAGTAAACACTGAAGCTTTCTTT. It codes for CASSFPNDLVNTEAFF.

The V and J genes are TRBV7-6 and TRBJ2-7; tentative D call: TRBD1 (6 bases). Germline CDR1 is SGHVS and CDR2 is FNYEAQ. The CDR3 runs to 16 residues. The V end lost 1 base, the J end lost 2 bases, and 15 bases lay between the germline ends. DNA of the CDR3: TGTGCCAGCAGCTTAGGGGACACAGCTCGGGCCTACGAGCAGTACTTC. Translated, it gives CASSLGDTARAYEQYF.

The V call is TRBV7-8, the J call TRBJ2-7, with 9 bases that match TRBD1. The CDR3 covers 16 residues. With 3 bases clipped from V and 2 bases from J, the junction kept 8 bases outside the gene matches. Germline CDR1 SGHVS, CDR2 FQNEAQ. The CDR3 reads CASSFRPGQGTYEQYF. The CDR3 DNA is TGTGCCAGCAGCTTTAGGCCGGGACAGGGCACCTACGAGCAGTACTTC.

This clone was seen just once. The chain employs TRBV25-1 and TRBJ2-1; TRBD2 matches 7 bases. Unmatched junction bases numbered 10, after V lost 1 base and J lost 4 bases. The CDR3 totals 17 residues. Germline V lookup: CDR1 MGHDK, CDR2 SYGVNS. This CDR3 is CASSELQGGSYYNEQFF. The CDR3, as DNA: TGTGCCAGCAGTGAATTGCAAGGCGGGAGTTATTACAATGAGCAGTTCTTC.

The chain links TRBV19 to TRBJ1-4; D is uncertain. CDR1 and CDR2 from the germline V gene are LNHDA and SQIVND (reference sequence). V was pared by 8 bases and J by 10 bases, with 11 bases between. The CDR3 consists of 11 residues. CDR3 coding DNA: TGTGCCAGTCTTGGGCCGGGAAAACTGTTTTTT. Amino acid sequence: CASLGPGKLFF.

This chain connects TRBV6-1 to TRBJ2-2; the D gene is possibly TRBD1 (5 bases). The germline gives CDR1 MNHNS, CDR2 SASEGT. V dropped 1 base and J dropped 7 bases, with 16 bases sitting between them. CDR3 size: 16 residues. The CDR3 region is CASSEVQGIVNGELFF. The CDR3 region has the DNA TGTGCCAGCAGTGAAGTCCAGGGAATTGTGAACGGGGAGCTGTTTTTT.

The chain couples TRBV6-5 to TRBJ1-2; TRBD1 is a possible D gene (5 bases). Germline lookup yields CDR1 MNHEY and CDR2 SVGAGI. V lost 2 bases, J lost 8 bases, and 12 bases lay in between. CDR3 length equals 13 residues. DNA of the CDR3: TGTGCCAGCAGTTACGGACACCCGGGAGGCTACACCTTC. This translates into CASSYGHPGGYTF.

In this sample, this clone turned up once. J is TRBJ2-1 and V is TRBV6-5, with 11 bases that match TRBD2. CDR1 is MNHEY, CDR2 SVGAGI, per germline. The CDR3 is 15 residues long. Trimming cost V 6 bases and J 6 bases; bases outside gene matches: 7. For the CDR3, the DNA is TGTGCCAGCAGAGTAGCGGGGGGGACTTCCAATGAGCAGTTCTTC. Amino acid sequence: CASRVAGGTSNEQFF.

The rearrangement joins TRBV19 to TRBJ1-1; D might be TRBD1 (6 bases). CDR1 and CDR2 from the germline V gene are LNHDA and SQIVND (reference sequence). The CDR3 is made up of 16 amino acids. V dropped 6 bases and J dropped 0 bases, with 17 bases sitting between them. The CDR3 is CASRTGSGAVNTEAFF. The CDR3 coding sequence is TGTGCCAGTAGGACGGGTTCAGGGGCTGTGAACACTGAAGCTTTCTTT.

The V and J genes are TRBV27 and TRBJ2-5; perhaps TRBD1 as D (6 bases). In germline, CDR1 is MNHEY, CDR2 SMNVEV (reference sequence). The V and J ends lost 5 bases and 9 bases respectively, with 34 bases between them. This CDR3 spans 19 amino acids. In DNA, the CDR3 is TGTGCCAGCAGTCCCCTGGCCCCCCGAAACAGGGAAGTTAGACGGTCCCAGTACTTC. Translation: CASSPLAPRNREVRRSQYF.

The chain employs TRBV29-1 and TRBJ1-1; the match to TRBD1 covers 9 bases. The V gene end was trimmed by 6 bases and the J gene end by 0 bases; junction bases not matched to a gene: 2. Germline loops: CDR1 SQVTM, CDR2 ANQGSEA. The CDR3 contains 13 residues. The CDR3 loop reads CSVRQGVNTEAFF. In nucleotides, the CDR3 is TGCAGCGTGCGACAGGGGGTGAACACTGAAGCTTTCTTT.

The table lists this clone with a few counts. The V gene is TRBV14, the J gene TRBJ1-2; maybe TRBD1 (5 bases). From germline, CDR1 is SGHDN and CDR2 FVKESK. CDR3 length: 15 residues. V lost 3 bases and J lost 5, with 16 bases in between. CDR3 in amino acids: CASSHGRTLDYGYTF. The CDR3 DNA follows: TGTGCCAGCAGCCATGGTAGGACACTAGATTATGGCTACACCTTC.

The count of this clone is one. The V gene is TRBV9, the J gene TRBJ1-2; D unresolved. Trimming pared 1 base from V and 2 bases from J, leaving 3 bases between. Germline lookup yields CDR1 SGDLS and CDR2 YYNGEE. This CDR3 spans 12 amino acids. CDR3: CASSVQNYGYTF. The CDR3 DNA reads TGTGCCAGCAGCGTACAGAACTATGGCTACACCTTC. Based on the CDR3 plus reference TRBV9 and TRBJ1-2, the full variable domain is DSGVTQTPKHLITATGQRVTLRCSPRSGDLSVYWYQQSLDQGLQFLIQYYNGEERAKGNILERFSAQQFPDLHSELNLSSLELGDSALYFCASSVQNYGYTFGSGTRLTVV.

This chain uses TRBV7-9 with TRBJ2-7; D possibly corresponds to TRBD1 (6 bases). V lost 4 bases and J 1 base, leaving 17 bases between the germline ends. Germline values: CDR1 SEHNR, CDR2 FQNEAQ (reference sequence). This CDR3 spans 16 amino acids. The CDR3 region is CASSSPGEGRSYEQYF. In nucleotides, the CDR3 is TGTGCCAGCAGCTCCCCAGGGGAAGGGCGATCCTACGAGCAGTACTTC.

This clone was counted between two and nine times. The V gene is TRBV28, the J gene TRBJ2-7; D is unclear. Per the germline V gene, CDR1 is MDHEN and CDR2 is SYDVKM. The CDR3 spans 13 residues. The V end lost 5 bases, the J end lost 1 base, and 9 bases lay between the germline ends. The CDR3 here is CASSRLLSYEQYF. CDR3 coding DNA: TGTGCCAGCAGTCGCCTCCTTTCCTACGAGCAGTACTTC.